This TCR beta chain was profiled in a study of blood T cells in healthy people across ages. Total RNA extracted from each sample amounted to at least 6 micrograms. A second PCR of about 7 to 12 cycles used a sample-barcoded 5' primer and a J-beta primer mix. MiXCR, applied by TCRdb to the 5' RACE reads, yields one record per CDR3 protein. In the table there are fewer than 2,000,000 distinct CDR3 sequences, approximately 32% of which are singletons. This clonotype was detected a few times. Its cognate antigen is unknown. Regarding the study as a whole: Diversity was higher, and naive CD4+ cells more numerous, in long-lived donors than in aged donors. Diversity estimates from one million T cells were considered underestimates.

The germline V gene has CDR1 DFQATT and CDR2 SNEGSKA (reference sequence). Trimming took 5 bases from V and 0 from J; bases not matched to a gene: 19. The CDR3 contains 18 residues. V usage is TRBV20-1 and J usage is TRBJ2-7; TRBD2 matches 7 bases. The clonotype comes from a woman in her twenties or thirties in good health. Sequences were obtained from blood. CDR3 nucleotide sequence: TGCAGTGCTCCAGGGAGGGGTGGTCAGACTAAGACCTCCTACGAGCAGTACTTC. Translating it yields CSAPGRGGQTKTSYEQYF.